Listed here is a single TCR beta chain. TCRdb reanalysed the 5' RACE reads using MiXCR and keeps one entry per CDR3 protein. Of 45,000 or so distinct CDR3 sequences in the sample, approximately 3% were seen once. This specimen belongs to a study of neurological immune-mediated disorders. This CDR3 is built from 14 residues. Trimming left V 4 bases short and J 10 bases short, with 18 bases between. Germline V CDR1 and CDR2: SGDLS, YYNGEE. J is TRBJ2-1 and V is TRBV9; tentatively, D is TRBD2 (7 bases). The sequencing input was PBMCs. The sequence was obtained from a woman in her forties or fifties with multiple sclerosis. The CDR3 is CASSQNPGGWEQFF. The DNA for the CDR3 is TGTGCCAGCAGCCAGAACCCGGGGGGCTGGGAGCAGTTCTTC.